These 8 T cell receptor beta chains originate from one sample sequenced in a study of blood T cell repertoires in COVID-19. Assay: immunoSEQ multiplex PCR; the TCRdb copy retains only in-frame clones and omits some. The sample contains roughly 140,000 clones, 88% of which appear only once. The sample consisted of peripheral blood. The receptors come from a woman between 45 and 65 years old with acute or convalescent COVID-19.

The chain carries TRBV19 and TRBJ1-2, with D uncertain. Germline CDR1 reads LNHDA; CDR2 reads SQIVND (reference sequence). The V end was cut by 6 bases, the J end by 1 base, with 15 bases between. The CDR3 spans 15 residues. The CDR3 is CASRVKPALNYGYTF. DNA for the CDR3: TGTGCCAGTAGGGTGAAGCCCGCCCTTAACTATGGCTACACCTTC.

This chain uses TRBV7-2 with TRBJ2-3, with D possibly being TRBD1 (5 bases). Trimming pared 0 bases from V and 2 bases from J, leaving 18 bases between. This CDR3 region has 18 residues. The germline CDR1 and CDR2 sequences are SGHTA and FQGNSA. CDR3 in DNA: TGTGCCAGCAGCTTAGCGTTCAGCAGGGTTGATACCACAGATACGCAGTATTTT. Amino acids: CASSLAFSRVDTTDTQYF. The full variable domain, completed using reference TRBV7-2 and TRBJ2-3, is GAGVSQSPSNKVTEKGKDVELRCDPISGHTALYWYRQSLGQGLEFLIYFQGNSAPDKSGLPSDRFSAERTGGSVSTLTIQRTQQEDSAVYLCASSLAFSRVDTTDTQYFGPGTRLTVL.

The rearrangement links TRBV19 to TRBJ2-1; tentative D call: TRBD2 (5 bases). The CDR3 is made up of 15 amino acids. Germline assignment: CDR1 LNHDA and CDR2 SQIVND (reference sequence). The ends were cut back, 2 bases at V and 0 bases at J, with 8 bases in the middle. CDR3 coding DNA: TGTGCCAGTAGTATACTAGCCTACTCCTACAATGAGCAGTTCTTC. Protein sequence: CASSILAYSYNEQFF.

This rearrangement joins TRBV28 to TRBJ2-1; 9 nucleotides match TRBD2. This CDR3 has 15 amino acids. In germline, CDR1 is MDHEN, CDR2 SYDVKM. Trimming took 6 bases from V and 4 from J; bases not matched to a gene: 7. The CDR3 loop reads CASSLSGGFYNEQFF. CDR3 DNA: TGTGCCAGCAGCCTCAGCGGGGGGTTTTACAATGAGCAGTTCTTC. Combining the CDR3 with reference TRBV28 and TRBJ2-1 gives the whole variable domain DVKVTQSSRYLVKRTGEKVFLECVQDMDHENMFWYRQDPGLGLRLIYFSYDVKMKEKGDIPEGYSVSREKKERFSLILESASTNQTSMYLCASSLSGGFYNEQFFGPGTRLTVL.

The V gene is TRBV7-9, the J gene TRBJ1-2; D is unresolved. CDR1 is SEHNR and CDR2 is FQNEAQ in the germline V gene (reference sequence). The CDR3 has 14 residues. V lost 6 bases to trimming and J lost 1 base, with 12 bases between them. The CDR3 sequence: CASSVMVSNYGYTF. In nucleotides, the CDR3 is TGTGCCAGCAGTGTAATGGTCAGTAACTATGGCTACACCTTC.

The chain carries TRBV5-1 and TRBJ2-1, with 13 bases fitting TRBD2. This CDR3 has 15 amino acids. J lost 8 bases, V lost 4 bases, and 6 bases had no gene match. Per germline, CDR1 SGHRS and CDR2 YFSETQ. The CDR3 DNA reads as TGCGCCAGCAGCATAGGACTAGCGGGAGTTCATGAGCAGTTCTTC. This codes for CASSIGLAGVHEQFF.

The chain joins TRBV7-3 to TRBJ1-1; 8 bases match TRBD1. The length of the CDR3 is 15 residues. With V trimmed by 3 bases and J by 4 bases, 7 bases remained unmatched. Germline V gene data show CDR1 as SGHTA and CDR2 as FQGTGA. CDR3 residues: CASSFQGAGSTEAFF. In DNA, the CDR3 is TGTGCCAGCAGCTTCCAGGGGGCGGGTTCCACTGAAGCTTTCTTT.

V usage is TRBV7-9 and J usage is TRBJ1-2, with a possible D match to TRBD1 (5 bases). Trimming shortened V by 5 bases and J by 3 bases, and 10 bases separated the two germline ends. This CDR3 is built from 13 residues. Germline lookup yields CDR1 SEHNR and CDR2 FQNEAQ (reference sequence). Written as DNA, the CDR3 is TGTGCCAGCAGCCTGAAAGGGGACTATGGCTACACCTTC. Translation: CASSLKGDYGYTF.